This TCR beta chain was sequenced for a study of CD8 T cells in Susac syndrome. Reverse transcription used 0.5 to 1 ug RNA and random hexamers. TCRdb analysed the immunoSEQ multiplex PCR reads with MiXCR anew, one entry per CDR3 protein. Altogether some 200,000 distinct CDR3 sequences are present, approximately 95% being singletons, with the ten largest covering around 0.16%. The ends lost 1 base at V and 4 bases at J; junction bases unmatched: 3. This CDR3 is 14 amino acids long. Germline values: CDR1 SGHAT, CDR2 FQNNGV. This TCR came from a human donor with Susac syndrome. Sequences were obtained from CD8+ T cells from PBMCs. J is TRBJ2-7 and V is TRBV11-2; 8 nucleotides agree with TRBD2. In nucleotides, the CDR3 is TGTGCCAGCAGCTTAGGGGGACTAGGATACGAGCAGTACTTC. Translated: CASSLGGLGYEQYF.